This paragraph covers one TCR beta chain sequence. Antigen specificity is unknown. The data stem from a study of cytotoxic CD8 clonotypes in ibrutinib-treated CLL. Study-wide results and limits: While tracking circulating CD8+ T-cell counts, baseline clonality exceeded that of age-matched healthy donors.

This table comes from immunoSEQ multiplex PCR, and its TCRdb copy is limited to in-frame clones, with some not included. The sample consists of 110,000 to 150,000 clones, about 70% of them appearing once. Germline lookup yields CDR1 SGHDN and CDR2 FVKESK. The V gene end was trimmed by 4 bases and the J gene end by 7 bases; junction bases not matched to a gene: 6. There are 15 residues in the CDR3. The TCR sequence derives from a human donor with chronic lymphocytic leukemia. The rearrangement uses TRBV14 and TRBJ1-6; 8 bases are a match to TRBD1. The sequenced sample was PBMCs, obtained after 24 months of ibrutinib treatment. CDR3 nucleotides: TGTGCCAGCAGCCGGGGCGGACAGGGAAATTCACCCCTCCACTTT. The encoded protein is CASSRGGQGNSPLHF.